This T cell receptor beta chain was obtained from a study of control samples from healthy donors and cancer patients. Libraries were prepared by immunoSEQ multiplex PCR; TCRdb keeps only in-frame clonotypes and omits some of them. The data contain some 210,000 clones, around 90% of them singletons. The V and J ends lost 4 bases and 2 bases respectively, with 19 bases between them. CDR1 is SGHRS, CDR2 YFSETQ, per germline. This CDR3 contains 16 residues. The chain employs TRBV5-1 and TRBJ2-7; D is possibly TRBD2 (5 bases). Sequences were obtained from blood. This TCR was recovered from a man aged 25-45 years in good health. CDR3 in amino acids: CASSLEPRELAYEQYF. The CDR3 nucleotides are TGCGCCAGCAGCCTCGAGCCCCGGGAACTGGCCTACGAGCAGTACTTC.